This record looks at one TCR beta chain sequence and its context. In the study's own analysis: Reference gene primer amplification yielded estimated nucleated cell counts. TCRdb's copy holds only in-frame clones and misses some; the assay was immunoSEQ multiplex PCR. For V, J and clone size, that table is used; D and trimming come from the DNA. The sample has approximately 140,000 clones, over 75% seen once. The record originates from a study of blood T cell repertoires in COVID-19. The overall study: Acute and convalescent COVID-19 samples came from the United States, Italy and Spain. T cells, B-cell-depleted T cells, or PBMCs provided the cDNA or gDNA that served as material.

Germline assignment: CDR1 MNHEY and CDR2 SVGAGI. J was trimmed by 9 bases and V by 2 bases; bases with no gene match: 10. The CDR3 is 16 residues long. This chain joins TRBV6-5 and TRBJ1-6; 7 nucleotides line up with TRBD1. The sample comprised peripheral blood. This TCR derives from a man in his forties or fifties with active or convalescent COVID-19. In nucleotides, the CDR3 is TGTGCCAGCAGTTACGTGGGCGGGACAGAAGCTTCACCCCTCCACTTT. This gives the protein CASSYVGGTEASPLHF.